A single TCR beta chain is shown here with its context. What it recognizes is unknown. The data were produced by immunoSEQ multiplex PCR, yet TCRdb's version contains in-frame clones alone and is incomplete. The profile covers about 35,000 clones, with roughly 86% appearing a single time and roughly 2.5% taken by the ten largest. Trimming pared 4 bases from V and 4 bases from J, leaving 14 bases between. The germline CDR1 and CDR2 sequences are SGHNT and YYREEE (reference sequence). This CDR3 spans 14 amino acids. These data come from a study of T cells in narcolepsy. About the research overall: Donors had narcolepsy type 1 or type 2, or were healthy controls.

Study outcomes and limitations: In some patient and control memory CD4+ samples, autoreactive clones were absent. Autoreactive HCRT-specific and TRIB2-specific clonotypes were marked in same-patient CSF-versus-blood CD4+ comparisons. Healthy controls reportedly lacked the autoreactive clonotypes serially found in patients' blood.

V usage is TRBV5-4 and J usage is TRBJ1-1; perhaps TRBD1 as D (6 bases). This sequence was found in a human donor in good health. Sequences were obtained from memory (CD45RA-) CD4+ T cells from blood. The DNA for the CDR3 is TGTGCCAGCAGCCCTGAACAGGGTAGCACTGAAGCTTTCTTT. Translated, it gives CASSPEQGSTEAFF.